A selection of T cell receptor beta chains follows, all from one sample in a study of blood T cell repertoires in COVID-19. TCRdb's copy holds only in-frame clones and misses some; the assay was immunoSEQ multiplex PCR. The table lists about 170,000 clones, around nine tenths of them singletons. Sequenced: peripheral blood. These receptors all come from a man aged 60-69 years with COVID-19, enrolled during active disease. Each CDR3 is given with its conserved first and last residue. The D gene is left open where the match is weak. Rows give clone size only sometimes, using once, few, many, or a class for an expanded clone.

clone_size: NA; d_call: TRBD1; j_call: TRBJ2-7; v_call: TRBV18; cdr3_nt: TGTGCCAGCTCACCTGGGACAGGGGGTAATGCCTACGAGCAGTACTTC; cdr3_aa: CASSPGTGGNAYEQYF
clone_size: NA; d_call: TRBD1; j_call: TRBJ1-2; v_call: TRBV27; cdr3_nt: TGTGCCAGCAGCCGGACAGGGAGGGGTGAAAGCTACACCTTC; cdr3_aa: CASSRTGRGESYTF
clone_size: NA; d_call: NA; j_call: TRBJ2-7; v_call: TRBV2; cdr3_nt: TGTGCCAGCAGGCACGACACCTACAACCCCTACGAGCAGTACTTC; cdr3_aa: CASRHDTYNPYEQYF
clone_size: NA; d_call: NA; j_call: TRBJ1-2; v_call: TRBV29-1; cdr3_nt: TGCAGCGTTGAAGGGGGCATCTATGGCTACACCTTC; cdr3_aa: CSVEGGIYGYTF
clone_size: NA; d_call: NA; j_call: TRBJ1-2; v_call: TRBV11-2; cdr3_nt: TGTGCCAGCAGCTTAGAACAGGGCCTCGGCTACACCTTC; cdr3_aa: CASSLEQGLGYTF
clone_size: NA; d_call: TRBD2; j_call: TRBJ2-1; v_call: TRBV11-2; cdr3_nt: TGTGCCAGCAGCCCTAGCGGGCTCACCTACAATGAGCAGTTCTTC; cdr3_aa: CASSPSGLTYNEQFF
clone_size: NA; d_call: NA; j_call: TRBJ1-1; v_call: TRBV7-2; cdr3_nt: TGTGCCAGCAGCTTAGCGTCGGGGGGGAGGTACACTGAAGCTTTCTTT; cdr3_aa: CASSLASGGRYTEAFF
clone_size: once; d_call: NA; j_call: TRBJ1-3; v_call: TRBV3-1/TRBV3-2; cdr3_nt: TGTGCCAGCAGCCAAGTGCAGATCCGGGGCTCTGGAAACACCATATATTTT; cdr3_aa: CASSQVQIRGSGNTIYF
clone_size: NA; d_call: TRBD1; j_call: TRBJ2-3; v_call: TRBV2; cdr3_nt: TGTGCCAGCAGTGCGGGACAGCCCAAAACAGATACGCAGTATTTT; cdr3_aa: CASSAGQPKTDTQYF
clone_size: NA; d_call: TRBD1; j_call: TRBJ2-2; v_call: TRBV6-6; cdr3_nt: TGTGCCGGAAACTTTGGGGGACAGGGGAACACCGGGGAGCTGTTTTTT; cdr3_aa: CAGNFGGQGNTGELFF
clone_size: NA; d_call: TRBD1; j_call: TRBJ2-2; v_call: TRBV7-2; cdr3_nt: TGTGCCAGCAGGAGGACAGGGGGCGTCACCGGGGAGCTGTTTTTT; cdr3_aa: CASRRTGGVTGELFF
clone_size: NA; d_call: TRBD1; j_call: TRBJ2-5; v_call: TRBV7-6; cdr3_nt: TGTGCCAGCAGCCCTAAGGGACAGCTTTTCCAAGAGACCCAGTACTTC; cdr3_aa: CASSPKGQLFQETQYF
clone_size: NA; d_call: NA; j_call: TRBJ2-3; v_call: TRBV2; cdr3_nt: TGTGCCAGCATTCGGCGGGGAGTCACAGATACGCAGTATTTT; cdr3_aa: CASIRRGVTDTQYF
clone_size: NA; d_call: TRBD1; j_call: TRBJ2-2; v_call: TRBV5-6; cdr3_nt: TGTGCCAGCAGCTTGGTGGGGACAGTCCCCGGGGAGCTGTTTTTT; cdr3_aa: CASSLVGTVPGELFF
clone_size: NA; d_call: NA; j_call: TRBJ2-7; v_call: TRBV12-3/TRBV12-4; cdr3_nt: TGTGCCAGCAGCCTTACCAGGGTCTACGAGCAGTACTTC; cdr3_aa: CASSLTRVYEQYF
clone_size: NA; d_call: NA; j_call: TRBJ1-1; v_call: TRBV27; cdr3_nt: TGTGCCAGCAGTTCGCAGGGGTCCTTTTCGAACACTGAAGCTTTCTTT; cdr3_aa: CASSSQGSFSNTEAFF
clone_size: NA; d_call: TRBD1; j_call: TRBJ2-7; v_call: TRBV29-1; cdr3_nt: TGCAGCGGACAGGGGATACACTACGAGCAGTACTTC; cdr3_aa: CSGQGIHYEQYF
clone_size: NA; d_call: TRBD1; j_call: TRBJ1-2; v_call: TRBV27; cdr3_nt: TGTGCCAGCAGTTTATCGTGGGACAGCCTCTATGGCTACACCTTC; cdr3_aa: CASSLSWDSLYGYTF
clone_size: NA; d_call: TRBD1; j_call: TRBJ2-7; v_call: TRBV18; cdr3_nt: TGTGCCAGCTCCCCGACAGGGACCGAGCAGTACTTC; cdr3_aa: CASSPTGTEQYF
clone_size: few; d_call: TRBD1; j_call: TRBJ2-7; v_call: TRBV3-1/TRBV3-2; cdr3_nt: TGTGCCAGCAGCCAAGGATCAGGGACAGGTATCATATACGAGCAGTACTTC; cdr3_aa: CASSQGSGTGIIYEQYF
clone_size: NA; d_call: NA; j_call: TRBJ1-1; v_call: TRBV7-6; cdr3_nt: TGTGCCAGCAGCTTAGTCGCGCACGGGAACACTGAAGCTTTCTTT; cdr3_aa: CASSLVAHGNTEAFF
clone_size: once; d_call: NA; j_call: TRBJ1-2; v_call: TRBV7-2; cdr3_nt: TGTGCCAGCAGCCCCGATGTTGGGGGAGGTGGCTACACCTTC; cdr3_aa: CASSPDVGGGGYTF
clone_size: NA; d_call: TRBD1; j_call: TRBJ2-7; v_call: TRBV11-3; cdr3_nt: TGTGCCAGCAGCTCGAGGGACAGGAGCTCCTACGAGCAGTACTTC; cdr3_aa: CASSSRDRSSYEQYF
clone_size: NA; d_call: TRBD2; j_call: TRBJ2-2; v_call: TRBV28; cdr3_nt: TGTGCCAGCAGTGGAGCGGGGGCCAACACCGGGGAGCTGTTTTTT; cdr3_aa: CASSGAGANTGELFF
clone_size: NA; d_call: TRBD1; j_call: TRBJ2-7; v_call: TRBV4-3; cdr3_nt: TGCGCCAGCAGCCAAGGGGCAGGGGGCCCCTACGAGCAGTACTTC; cdr3_aa: CASSQGAGGPYEQYF
clone_size: NA; d_call: NA; j_call: TRBJ1-3; v_call: TRBV18; cdr3_nt: TGTGCCAGCTCACCACCGGGGGGTAACTCTGGAAACACCATATATTTT; cdr3_aa: CASSPPGGNSGNTIYF
clone_size: NA; d_call: NA; j_call: TRBJ1-1; v_call: TRBV13; cdr3_nt: TGTGCCAGCAGCTCAGGACAGCTAAACACTGAAGCTTTCTTT; cdr3_aa: CASSSGQLNTEAFF
clone_size: NA; d_call: TRBD1; j_call: TRBJ1-6; v_call: TRBV6-5; cdr3_nt: TGTGCCAGCAGTAGACAGGGAACACCCCTCCACTTT; cdr3_aa: CASSRQGTPLHF
clone_size: NA; d_call: NA; j_call: TRBJ2-5; v_call: TRBV12-3/TRBV12-4; cdr3_nt: TGTGCCAGCAGTTATGGGACATTGGCCCAGTACTTC; cdr3_aa: CASSYGTLAQYF
clone_size: NA; d_call: NA; j_call: TRBJ2-7; v_call: TRBV11-3; cdr3_nt: TGTGCCACCTCGGCGGAACGGCCTACCGAGCAGTACTTC; cdr3_aa: CATSAERPTEQYF
clone_size: NA; d_call: TRBD1; j_call: TRBJ1-5; v_call: TRBV2; cdr3_nt: TGTGCCAGCAGTGCTAGGAAGGGACAGAATAGCAATCAGCCCCAGCATTTT; cdr3_aa: CASSARKGQNSNQPQHF
clone_size: NA; d_call: NA; j_call: TRBJ2-7; v_call: TRBV28; cdr3_nt: TGTGCCAGCAGTTTAGGGAGCCAGGGGCGCTACGAGCAGTACTTC; cdr3_aa: CASSLGSQGRYEQYF
clone_size: few; d_call: TRBD1; j_call: TRBJ2-7; v_call: TRBV19; cdr3_nt: TGTGCCAGTAGTATAAGAGGGACAGGGGCCTACGAGCAGTACTTC; cdr3_aa: CASSIRGTGAYEQYF
clone_size: NA; d_call: TRBD1; j_call: TRBJ1-2; v_call: TRBV18; cdr3_nt: TGTGCCAGCTCACTTGGGACAGGGGTTGGCTACACCTTC; cdr3_aa: CASSLGTGVGYTF
clone_size: NA; d_call: NA; j_call: TRBJ1-3; v_call: TRBV9; cdr3_nt: TGTGCCAGCAGCGTGTTGGCCAACTCTGGAAACACCATATATTTT; cdr3_aa: CASSVLANSGNTIYF
clone_size: NA; d_call: NA; j_call: TRBJ2-2; v_call: TRBV5-4; cdr3_nt: TGTGCCAGCAGCCAGGGCGGAGAAATCAGGGTCGGGGAGCTGTTTTTT; cdr3_aa: CASSQGGEIRVGELFF
clone_size: NA; d_call: NA; j_call: TRBJ1-2; v_call: TRBV2; cdr3_nt: TGTGCCAGCATTAACCGGGAGTTCTATGGCTACACCTTC; cdr3_aa: CASINREFYGYTF
clone_size: NA; d_call: NA; j_call: TRBJ1-5; v_call: TRBV7-3; cdr3_nt: TGTGCCAGCAGCTTAACCGGTTTAAATCAGCCCCAGCATTTT; cdr3_aa: CASSLTGLNQPQHF
clone_size: NA; d_call: TRBD1; j_call: TRBJ1-4; v_call: TRBV9; cdr3_nt: TGTGCCAGCAGCGTAGGACCGGGACAGCATAATGAAAAACTGTTTTTT; cdr3_aa: CASSVGPGQHNEKLFF
clone_size: NA; d_call: TRBD1; j_call: TRBJ1-4; v_call: TRBV19; cdr3_nt: TGTGCCAGTAGCACTGGACAGGGGGGCGAAAAACTGTTTTTT; cdr3_aa: CASSTGQGGEKLFF
clone_size: NA; d_call: TRBD1; j_call: TRBJ1-1; v_call: TRBV6-2/TRBV6-3; cdr3_nt: TGTGCCAGCAGTTCAGGGGGCTTGAACACTGAAGCTTTCTTT; cdr3_aa: CASSSGGLNTEAFF
clone_size: NA; d_call: TRBD1; j_call: TRBJ2-6; v_call: TRBV19; cdr3_nt: TGTGCCAGTAGTATAGATCAGGGGGCGCTTGGATCTGGGGCCAACGTCCTGACTTTC; cdr3_aa: CASSIDQGALGSGANVLTF
clone_size: NA; d_call: NA; j_call: TRBJ1-1; v_call: TRBV11-3; cdr3_nt: TGTGCCAGCAGCCGGGGGGAGGGATTGAACACTGAAGCTTTCTTT; cdr3_aa: CASSRGEGLNTEAFF
clone_size: NA; d_call: NA; j_call: TRBJ2-5; v_call: TRBV2; cdr3_nt: TGTGCCAGCAGTGGGGGCCGCGTCCAAGAGACCCAGTACTTC; cdr3_aa: CASSGGRVQETQYF
clone_size: NA; d_call: NA; j_call: TRBJ2-7; v_call: TRBV21-1; cdr3_nt: TGTGCCAGCAGCAAACAAAGGCAGGGTAGCGAGCAGTACTTC; cdr3_aa: CASSKQRQGSEQYF
clone_size: NA; d_call: TRBD2; j_call: TRBJ2-1; v_call: TRBV7-2; cdr3_nt: TGTGCCAGCAGGGCAACCGAGCGGGGCGTCTACAATGAGCAGTTCTTC; cdr3_aa: CASRATERGVYNEQFF
clone_size: NA; d_call: NA; j_call: TRBJ2-1; v_call: TRBV11-2; cdr3_nt: TGTGCCAGCAGCCAAAGTGCGGAAAACAATGAGCAGTTCTTC; cdr3_aa: CASSQSAENNEQFF
clone_size: NA; d_call: TRBD1; j_call: TRBJ2-7; v_call: TRBV11-1; cdr3_nt: TGTGCCAGCAGCTTACAGCAGGGGGTAGACGAGCAGTACTTC; cdr3_aa: CASSLQQGVDEQYF
clone_size: NA; d_call: NA; j_call: TRBJ2-5; v_call: TRBV7-2; cdr3_nt: TGTGCCAGCAGCTTACCGTTAGAGACCCAGTACTTC; cdr3_aa: CASSLPLETQYF
clone_size: NA; d_call: NA; j_call: TRBJ1-1; v_call: TRBV18; cdr3_nt: TGTGCCAGCTCACCGCCGGGGAACACTGAAGCTTTCTTT; cdr3_aa: CASSPPGNTEAFF
clone_size: NA; d_call: NA; j_call: TRBJ1-5; v_call: TRBV10-3; cdr3_nt: TGTGCCATCGGAGACGCCAATCAGCCCCAGCATTTT; cdr3_aa: CAIGDANQPQHF
clone_size: NA; d_call: NA; j_call: TRBJ2-4; v_call: TRBV9; cdr3_nt: TGTGCCAGCAGCCCAGACAGCGATGGGAACATTCAGTACTTC; cdr3_aa: CASSPDSDGNIQYF
clone_size: once; d_call: NA; j_call: TRBJ1-1; v_call: TRBV6-5; cdr3_nt: TGTGCCAGCAGTTACTCTTGGACAGTGAACACTGAAGCTTTCTTT; cdr3_aa: CASSYSWTVNTEAFF
clone_size: NA; d_call: NA; j_call: TRBJ2-2; v_call: TRBV5-1; cdr3_nt: TGCGCCAGCAGCTTGGTTGTGATTAGCGGCGGGGAGCTGTTTTTT; cdr3_aa: CASSLVVISGGELFF
clone_size: NA; d_call: NA; j_call: TRBJ2-3; v_call: TRBV7-9; cdr3_nt: TGTGCCAGCAGCCAGACAGCTTTTTCGCCCACAGATACGCAGTATTTT; cdr3_aa: CASSQTAFSPTDTQYF
clone_size: NA; d_call: TRBD1; j_call: TRBJ1-5; v_call: TRBV27; cdr3_nt: TGTGCCAGCACCCCCGGGACAGGAAATCAGCCCCAGCATTTT; cdr3_aa: CASTPGTGNQPQHF
clone_size: NA; d_call: NA; j_call: TRBJ2-2; v_call: TRBV12-3/TRBV12-4; cdr3_nt: TGTGCCAGCAGCTCCTCCACCGGGGAGCTGTTTTTT; cdr3_aa: CASSSSTGELFF
clone_size: NA; d_call: NA; j_call: TRBJ1-1; v_call: TRBV27; cdr3_nt: TGTGCCAGCAGTTTACTTTCCGGGATGGACCGGAACACTGAAGCTTTCTTT; cdr3_aa: CASSLLSGMDRNTEAFF